Listed below are T cell receptor beta chains from one sample, sequenced in a study of T cell repertoires in cytomegalovirus infection. TCRdb recomputed calls from the reads with MiXCR, one row per CDR3 protein. The sample holds more than 400,000 distinct CDR3 sequences; about 30% are singletons and the top ten take less than 15%. Sequencing was carried out using PBMCs. The origin of the receptors is a human donor in good health (CMV status not recorded). Some clones in this sample may be carry-over from other donors' samples. Both conserved end residues are part of each CDR3. Size tells how often a clone was seen (once, few, many) or the class of an expanded clone, and some rows leave it out.

CDR3aa	v_gene	j_gene	abundance
CASSLEGQGLNTGELFF	TRBV12-3/TRBV12-4	TRBJ2-2	few
CASDGSGVPGDYNEQFF	TRBV6-6	TRBJ2-1	NA
CASSSQSLSNQPQHF	TRBV12-3/TRBV12-4	TRBJ1-5	few
CASSLRTEQFF	TRBV14	TRBJ2-1	NA
CASSETSGLSASTDTQYF	TRBV9	TRBJ2-3	NA
CASSPPGGGLALGQFF	TRBV7-6	TRBJ2-1	many
CSVPGRGTEAFF	TRBV20-1	TRBJ1-1	NA
CASSQEREGPDTQYF	TRBV4-2	TRBJ2-3	few
CSAPLAGAPAADTQYF	TRBV20-1	TRBJ2-3	NA
CASSFSGNYGYTF	TRBV12-3/TRBV12-4	TRBJ1-2	few
CASSRSGGINQPQHF	TRBV7-9	TRBJ1-5	few
CASSSTQGGRTYNEQFF	TRBV7-6	TRBJ2-1	few
CASSQDNPGRKETQYF	TRBV4-1	TRBJ2-5	NA
CASKQADSPLHF	TRBV6-1	TRBJ1-6	NA
CASSSGTSGHNEQFF	TRBV27	TRBJ2-1	NA
CASRKTGGSYNEQFF	TRBV5-4	TRBJ2-1	NA
CASSPRGRFNEQFF	TRBV11-3	TRBJ2-1	NA